This TCR beta chain was identified in a study of blood T cell repertoires in COVID-19. Study-level background: Specimens from acute and convalescent COVID-19 originated in the United States, Italy and Spain. From T cells, B-cell-depleted T cells, or PBMCs came the material, which was cDNA or gDNA.

The V gene's germline CDR1 is MNHEY and CDR2 SVGAGI. This CDR3 is built from 15 residues. V lost 2 bases, J lost 4 bases, and 14 bases lay in between. Authors' methods: Reference gene primers were amplified, and this amplification served to estimate nucleated cell counts. Only in-frame clones appear in the TCRdb table, and some are missing; sequencing was by immunoSEQ multiplex PCR. That table is the source of V, J and clone size, and D and trimming were worked out from the DNA. Here the sample spans 23,000 or so clones, roughly 84% being singletons. This clonotype was sampled from a man over 45 with active COVID-19. The chain employs TRBV6-5 and TRBJ1-1; a weak D match, TRBD1 (6 bases). Sequences were obtained from peripheral blood. In DNA, the CDR3 is TGTGCCAGCAGTTACGGACAGATCCAAAGCACTGAAGCTTTCTTT. It yields the protein CASSYGQIQSTEAFF.